The sequence of this TCR beta chain was determined in a study of cytomegalovirus exposure and HLA in healthy donors. CDR1 is SGHAT, CDR2 FQNNGV, per germline. The CDR3 covers 14 residues. V was clipped by 1 base and J by 5 bases, with 11 bases between them. PCR was performed using 60 Vbeta and 13 Jbeta primers. Sequenced by immunoSEQ multiplex PCR; TCRdb stores in-frame clones only, minus some. The sample table sets out 40,000 to 50,000 clones. The donors (healthy individuals) were bone marrow donors. This sequence joins TRBV11-2 and TRBJ2-5, with D possibly TRBD2 on 6 matching bases. The sequencing sample was made of PBMCs. The source is a woman aged 35 to 49 in good health and CMV-seronegative. This CDR3 reads CASSLGAGRETQYF. CDR3 nucleotides: TGTGCCAGCAGCTTAGGTGCGGGAAGGGAGACCCAGTACTTC.